The following is a T cell receptor (beta chain) sequence with its context. Its antigen is not identified. The assay was immunoSEQ multiplex PCR, and TCRdb's table has in-frame clones only and misses some. The repertoire includes tens of thousands of clones, 75% to 85% of them detected once, and 4% to 5% sits in the top ten. This entry belongs to a study of T cells in narcolepsy. Across the study: Healthy controls were enrolled alongside patients with narcolepsy type 1 or type 2. General observations from the study: Reportedly, autoreactive clonotypes were serially detected in patients' blood but not controls'.

From germline, CDR1 is LGHNA and CDR2 YNFKEQ. The CDR3 runs 15 residues. Trimming took 2 bases from V and 7 from J, leaving 17 bases between them. Sequencing used memory (CD45RA-) CD4+ T cells from blood. The rearrangement links TRBV4-2 to TRBJ1-2; D unresolved. The origin of this receptor is a human donor in good health. The CDR3 DNA reads TGTGCCAGCAGCCAATCATCTGACTTAGTCTTTGGCTACACCTTC. Its translation is CASSQSSDLVFGYTF.